These 27 T cell receptor beta chains share one sample of origin, sequenced in a study of blood T cell repertoires in COVID-19. Clones were read by immunoSEQ multiplex PCR, and TCRdb kept only the in-frame ones, dropping some. The sample has about 99,000 clones, roughly 90% seen once; the top ten hold approximately 6%. What was sequenced was peripheral blood. These receptors all stem from a human donor in a cohort sampled during active COVID-19.

This chain links TRBV3-1 (or the pseudogene TRBV3-2) with TRBJ1-1; 7 bases match TRBD1. Germline CDR1 LGHDT, CDR2 YNNKEL (reference sequence). This CDR3 comprises 14 residues. V gave up 1 base and J gave up 4 bases; unmatched junction bases: 3. Here the CDR3 DNA reads TGTGCCAGCAGCCAAGGGTACAGGGGCACTGAAGCTTTCTTT. It yields the protein CASSQGYRGTEAFF.

The chain has TRBV30 and TRBJ1-6, with D tentatively TRBD1 (6 bases). V lost 3 bases, J lost 13 bases, and 13 bases lay in between. The CDR3 consists of 12 residues. Germline CDR1 reads GTSNPN; CDR2 reads SVGIG (reference sequence). The CDR3: CAWSAGGLPLHF. The CDR3 nucleotides read TGTGCCTGGAGCGCCGGGGGGCTTCCCCTCCACTTT.

This rearrangement joins TRBV28 to TRBJ2-3, with TRBD1 identical over 7 bases. From germline, CDR1 is MDHEN and CDR2 SYDVKM. Losses at the gene ends were 8 bases for V and 0 bases for J; bases not matched to a gene: 8. This CDR3 contains 15 residues. CDR3 coding DNA: TGTGCCAGCCTGGAGTCGGGACAGAGCACAGATACGCAGTATTTT. Protein: CASLESGQSTDTQYF. Supplemented by reference TRBV28 and TRBJ2-3, the full variable domain reads DVKVTQSSRYLVKRTGEKVFLECVQDMDHENMFWYRQDPGLGLRLIYFSYDVKMKEKGDIPEGYSVSREKKERFSLILESASTNQTSMYLCASLESGQSTDTQYFGPGTRLTVL.

The rearrangement joins TRBV6-2 or TRBV6-3 to TRBJ2-3, with a weak D call TRBD2 (6 bases). This CDR3 spans 15 amino acids. Trimming cost V 6 bases and J 1 base, with 14 bases left between them. From germline, CDR1 is MNHEY and CDR2 SVGEGT. DNA of the CDR3: TGTGCCAGCAGCCCCCCGGGGGTACGCACAGATACGCAGTATTTT. Amino acid sequence: CASSPPGVRTDTQYF.

The chain recombines TRBV5-1 with TRBJ2-2; D gene unclear. This CDR3 contains 14 residues. Germline values: CDR1 SGHRS, CDR2 YFSETQ. The germline V and J ends were trimmed by 0 bases and 1 base, with 4 bases remaining between them. The CDR3 here is CASSLVKNTGELFF. In nucleotides, the CDR3 is TGCGCCAGCAGCTTGGTCAAGAACACCGGGGAGCTGTTTTTT. Looking up the rest from reference TRBV5-1 and TRBJ2-2 gives the full variable domain: KAGVTQTPRYLIKTRGQQVTLSCSPISGHRSVSWYQQTPGQGLQFLFEYFSETQRNKGNFPGRFSGRQFSNSRSEMNVSTLELGDSALYLCASSLVKNTGELFFGEGSRLTVL.

This chain joins TRBV2 and TRBJ2-1; D perhaps matches TRBD2 (5 bases). Trimming took off 1 base at V and 2 bases at J, with 9 bases between the two ends. Germline-derived CDR1 and CDR2 are SNHLY and FYNNEI. The CDR3 covers 15 residues. CDR3 loop: CASSEGLATYNEQFF. Written as DNA, the CDR3 is TGTGCCAGCAGTGAAGGGCTAGCCACCTACAATGAGCAGTTCTTC. Drawing the rest from reference TRBV2 and TRBJ2-1, the complete variable domain is EPEVTQTPSHQVTQMGQEVILRCVPISNHLYFYWYRQILGQKVEFLVSFYNNEISEKSEIFDDQFSVERPDGSNFTLKIRSTKLEDSAMYFCASSEGLATYNEQFFGPGTRLTVL.

The J gene is TRBJ2-5, the V gene TRBV27, with a tentative D call TRBD2 (7 bases). The germline V gene has CDR1 MNHEY and CDR2 SMNVEV (reference sequence). This CDR3 has 16 amino acids. The V end was cut by 1 base, the J end by 5 bases, with 17 bases between. The CDR3 nucleotides are TGTGCCAGCAGTTTATTCGGCTCCGGGGGGCAGGAGACCCAGTACTTC. Translating it yields CASSLFGSGGQETQYF.

This CDR3 is CASKTGVGGTEAFF. CDR3 nucleotides: TGTGCCAGCAAGACAGGGGTCGGAGGAACTGAAGCTTTCTTT. The chain carries TRBV3-1 (or the pseudogene TRBV3-2) and TRBJ1-1; 8 bases are shared with TRBD1. The CDR3 runs to 14 residues. The junction had 9 bases not matched to a gene; V was cut back by 7 bases and J by 5 bases. Germline V gene data show CDR1 as LGHDT and CDR2 as YNNKEL (reference sequence).

This sequence joins TRBV2 and TRBJ1-5; D gene unclear. The CDR3 is made up of 12 amino acids. V lost 4 bases and J 6 bases, leaving 7 bases between the germline ends. The germline gives CDR1 SNHLY, CDR2 FYNNEI. CDR3 sequence reads: CASSGEFQPQHF. The CDR3 DNA is TGTGCCAGCAGTGGGGAGTTTCAGCCCCAGCATTTT.

The gene calls are TRBV28 and TRBJ1-6, with D maybe TRBD1 (6 bases). The CDR3 sequence is 12 residues long. Trimming cost V 10 bases and J 8 bases, with 12 bases left between them. Germline V lookup: CDR1 MDHEN, CDR2 SYDVKM. The CDR3 reads CATTGLDSPLHF. CDR3 in DNA: TGTGCCACCACAGGGCTGGATTCACCCCTCCACTTT.

V and J are TRBV7-8 and TRBJ2-7; TRBD1 agrees at 9 bases. CDR1 is SGHVS and CDR2 is FQNEAQ in the germline V gene. Losses at the gene ends were 5 bases for V and 3 bases for J; bases not matched to a gene: 5. The CDR3 has 14 residues. The CDR3 is CASSLRDRDYEQYF. The CDR3 bases are TGTGCCAGCAGCCTCCGGGACAGGGACTACGAGCAGTACTTC.

The chain combines TRBV6-6 with TRBJ2-3; D unclear. This CDR3 spans 14 amino acids. V lost 7 bases and J 0 bases, leaving 11 bases between the germline ends. Germline V CDR1 and CDR2: MNHNY, SVGAGI (reference sequence). The CDR3 region is CASKVTVSTDTQYF. The CDR3 bases are TGTGCCAGCAAAGTAACGGTGAGCACAGATACGCAGTATTTT.

The chain links TRBV21-1 to TRBJ1-1; the D call in the table, TRBD1, was not verified against the DNA. TRBV21-1 is an annotated pseudogene. The CDR3 has 16 amino acids. CDR3 bases: TGTGCCAGCAGGGGCAGGGCGAAGAAATGTGGCACTGAAGCTTTCTTT. Translation gives CASRGRAKKCGTEAFF.

The chain has TRBV7-6 and TRBJ2-7, with 9 bases lining up with TRBD2. Germline CDR1 reads SGHVS; CDR2 reads FNYEAQ. V dropped 1 base and J dropped 5; count of bases not matched to a gene: 6. This CDR3 contains 15 residues. The CDR3 is CASSLVGGRADEQYF. In nucleotides, the CDR3 is TGTGCCAGCAGCTTAGTCGGCGGGAGGGCGGACGAGCAGTACTTC.

This chain connects TRBV30 to TRBJ2-7; 9 nucleotides agree with TRBD1. This CDR3 is built from 12 residues. CDR1 GTSNPN and CDR2 SVGIG come from the germline V gene (reference sequence). CDR3: CAGQGSSYEQYF. The DNA of the CDR3 is TGTGCTGGACAGGGGAGCTCCTACGAGCAGTACTTC.

This clone occurred once. The V call is TRBV2, the J call TRBJ2-1; 7 positions agree with TRBD1. Germline CDR1 is SNHLY and CDR2 is FYNNEI. This CDR3 contains 14 residues. The V and J ends lost 6 bases and 4 bases, in that order; junction bases with no gene match: 6. As DNA, the CDR3 is TGTGCCAGCAGCTTGGACAGGCTGTACAATGAGCAGTTCTTC. Its translation: CASSLDRLYNEQFF.

CDR3 in amino acids: CASSSRAGTYEQYF. CDR3 coding DNA: TGTGCCAGCAGTTCCCGGGCGGGGACCTACGAGCAGTACTTC. The chain links TRBV28 to TRBJ2-5, with TRBD2 as a possible D gene (6 bases). The J call may be faulty, since TRBJ2-7 better matches the DNA end. Per germline, CDR1 MDHEN and CDR2 SYDVKM. This CDR3 is 14 amino acids long.

The rearrangement links TRBV4-2 to TRBJ2-6; the D gene is possibly TRBD1 (6 bases). Trimming took off 1 base at V and 0 bases at J, with 13 bases between the two ends. The CDR3 consists of 18 residues. Per germline, CDR1 LGHNA and CDR2 YNFKEQ. The CDR3 is CASSQGRQARSGANVLTF. The CDR3 DNA reads TGTGCCAGCAGCCAAGGTAGACAGGCCCGCTCTGGGGCCAACGTCCTGACTTTC.

The rearrangement joins TRBV7-9 to TRBJ2-1, with TRBD2 matching over 10 bases. Germline V gives CDR1 SEHNR, CDR2 FQNEAQ (reference sequence). There are 17 residues in the CDR3. Trimming took 1 base from V and 2 from J; bases not matched to a gene: 5. CDR3 protein: CASSLEGLADTYNEQFF. CDR3 nucleotides: TGTGCCAGCAGCTTAGAAGGACTAGCGGATACCTACAATGAGCAGTTCTTC.

The J gene is TRBJ2-2, the V gene TRBV6-5; 7 bases line up with TRBD2. The CDR3 loop spans 15 amino acids. The germline V gene encodes CDR1 MNHEY and CDR2 SVGAGI. The V gene end was trimmed by 1 base and the J gene end by 3 bases; junction bases not matched to a gene: 2. The CDR3 region is CASSYFAGDTGELFF. The CDR3 coding sequence is TGTGCCAGCAGTTACTTTGCGGGGGACACCGGGGAGCTGTTTTTT.

The chain employs TRBV28 and TRBJ2-7; no definite D call. V was shortened by 6 bases and J by 1 base, with 13 bases between the two germline ends. The CDR3 is made up of 14 amino acids. Germline lookup yields CDR1 MDHEN and CDR2 SYDVKM. The CDR3 coding sequence is TGTGCCAGCAGCCTTAGAATCGGGTCCTACGAGCAGTACTTC. Its translation: CASSLRIGSYEQYF.

The rearrangement uses TRBV30 and TRBJ1-1; D is perhaps TRBD1 (5 bases). Trimming took off 0 bases at V and 8 bases at J, with 13 bases between the two ends. The CDR3 loop spans 13 amino acids. From germline, CDR1 is GTSNPN and CDR2 SVGIG (reference sequence). The CDR3 spells CAWSVSAPGEAFF. CDR3 in DNA: TGTGCCTGGAGTGTATCCGCCCCAGGGGAAGCTTTCTTT.

The V and J genes are TRBV4-3 and TRBJ2-3; TRBD2 might be the D (6 bases). The CDR3 consists of 16 residues. The V end was cut by 0 bases, the J end by 4 bases, with 14 bases between. Germline V CDR1 and CDR2: LGHNA, YSLEER. The CDR3 here is CASSQDKRLGPDTQYF. Here the CDR3 DNA reads TGCGCCAGCAGCCAAGATAAGCGACTAGGCCCAGATACGCAGTATTTT.

CDR3 protein: CASSFAGVDEQYF. CDR3 coding DNA: TGTGCCAGCAGTTTCGCAGGGGTAGACGAGCAGTACTTC. The genes are TRBV27 and TRBJ2-7; D is possibly TRBD1 (6 bases). The V end was cut by 3 bases, the J end by 5 bases, with 11 bases between. The germline V gene encodes CDR1 MNHEY and CDR2 SMNVEV (reference sequence). The CDR3 spans 13 residues.

The J gene is TRBJ1-2, the V gene TRBV6-5; TRBD1 matches 7 bases. From germline, CDR1 is MNHEY and CDR2 SVGAGI. V shed 5 bases, J shed 5 bases, and the junction held 2 bases outside the gene matches. This CDR3 contains 12 residues. The CDR3 here is CASSTGAYGYTF. The DNA for the CDR3 is TGTGCCAGCAGTACAGGGGCTTATGGCTACACCTTC.

The rearrangement links TRBV2 to TRBJ2-7; perhaps TRBD1 as D (6 bases). Looked up from germline, CDR1 is SNHLY and CDR2 is FYNNEI. V was cut by 8 bases and J by 6 bases, with 14 bases left in between. The CDR3 loop spans 12 amino acids. As DNA, the CDR3 is TGTGCCAGCTGGACAGAGACGGGCGAGCAGTACTTC. Its translation: CASWTETGEQYF.

The rearrangement links TRBV15 to TRBJ1-6; the D gene is possibly TRBD1 (5 bases). The length of the CDR3 is 15 residues. Trimming shortened V by 0 bases and J by 10 bases, and 13 bases separated the two germline ends. The germline V gene encodes CDR1 LNHNV and CDR2 YYDKDF (reference sequence). CDR3 bases: TGTGCCACCAGCAGAGAAACAGGAAGATGGTCACCCCTCCACTTT. The encoded protein is CATSRETGRWSPLHF.